This TCR beta chain was captured in a study of cytomegalovirus exposure and HLA in healthy donors. Study findings and constraints: Reported findings show TCR beta sequences accurately forecast HLA-A and HLA-B alleles in most subjects. The productive fraction for most TCR beta V segments was about 87% or about 30% in an earlier analysis.

CDR1 GTSNPN and CDR2 SVGIG come from the germline V gene (reference sequence). This CDR3 spans 11 amino acids. The ends were cut back, 0 bases at V and 8 bases at J, with 7 bases in the middle. A word on this clone: The target antigen is unknown. At the DNA level, this CDR3 is encoded by other sequences in the same sample as well.

PCR amplification relied on 60 Vbeta primers (plus 13 Jbeta primers). Repertoires were generated with immunoSEQ multiplex PCR, while TCRdb's copy carries only in-frame clones and drops some. Among some 150,000 clones listed, over 80% were seen once. The sequencing sample was made of PBMCs. The rearrangement joins TRBV30 to TRBJ1-1; no clear D. This clonotype was obtained from a woman under 30 in good health and CMV-seronegative. The CDR3 sequence: CAWSVLQEAFF. In DNA, the CDR3 is TGTGCCTGGAGTGTATTGCAGGAAGCTTTCTTT.